This TCR beta chain was recorded in a study of T cells in Graves' hyperthyroidism and ophthalmopathy. Overall study context: Peripheral blood was secured at the point of initial diagnosis, before any treatment.

This clonotype was recorded at least ten times. Its antigen is unknown. Investigators excluded patients with uncontrolled infection, other autoimmune disease, pregnancy or lactation. General study findings and limits: With a median lead of about 6.9 months before onset, the model predicted ophthalmopathy. Blood also contained most expanded thyroid clonotypes above 0.001.

Amplification yielded TCR beta CDR3 regions, with RNA transcripts as the source. With the HTBI primer set, the TCR CDR3 went through a first round of RT-PCR. TCRdb reprocessed the multiplex PCR reads via MiXCR and lists one record per CDR3 protein. In the table there are 450,000 to 550,000 distinct CDR3 sequences, around 22% of which are singletons. The germline V gene has CDR1 SGHTA and CDR2 FQGNSA. The CDR3 spans 14 residues. V lost 2 bases, J lost 8 bases, and 15 bases lay in between. The source of this sequence is a woman under 40 with Graves' ophthalmopathy. This chain connects TRBV7-2 to TRBJ1-2; D gene ambiguous. The specimen was blood. CDR3 nucleotides: TGTGCCAGCAGCTTAAGGTTGAAGGCGGAAGGCTACACCTTC. This gives the protein CASSLRLKAEGYTF.